The table lists the clone carrying this T cell receptor beta chain with many counts. Its antigen is unidentified. The CDR3 has 15 amino acids. V was clipped by 0 bases and J by 4 bases, with 10 bases between them. CDR1 and CDR2 from the germline V gene are MDHEN and SYDVKM. This record belongs to a study of T-cell reconstitution after alpha-beta-depleted transplantation in children. The study's findings and limits: There were some patients whose high TCRbeta diversity at day 60 came from surviving recipient T cells and thymic progenitors.

It was with unique molecular identifiers that the TCRbeta library was prepared. TCRdb ran MiXCR on the PCR reads and lists one entry per CDR3 protein. This sample has about 98,000 distinct CDR3 sequences, with around 5.9% found just once. V and J are TRBV28 and TRBJ2-1; the D gene is possibly TRBD2 (6 bases). The specimen was PBMCs, mostly from graft donor cells, collected 60 days after TCRalphabeta/CD19-depleted stem cell transplant. The sequence was collected from a female patient aged 2-15 years who had a stem cell transplant for Fanconi anemia, so the T cells may come from the graft donor. The DNA for the CDR3 is TGTGCCAGCAGTTTATGGCAGGAGGGGTACAATGAGCAGTTCTTC. It encodes CASSLWQEGYNEQFF.